This TCR beta chain was captured in a study of cytomegalovirus exposure and HLA in healthy donors. A word on this clone: The target antigen is unknown.

The CDR3 is 13 amino acids. V gave up 6 bases and J gave up 6 bases; unmatched junction bases: 7. CDR1 SNHLY and CDR2 FYNNEI come from the germline V gene. PCR was performed using 60 Vbeta and 13 Jbeta primers. Produced via immunoSEQ multiplex PCR; TCRdb's table is partial and in-frame only. The sample has roughly 260,000 clones, roughly four fifths seen once. Study results and limitations: Researchers catalogued around 150 TCR beta chains as cytomegalovirus-associated. A later analysis linked a missense variant in DCLRE1C to the trimming of TCR beta V and J genes. It was in a later analysis that TCR association rates were seen to vary by HLA locus, highest for DRB1 and lowest for HLA-C. The records held CMV serostatus as the only immune exposure information.

This receptor was identified in a middle-aged woman in good health and CMV-seropositive. Sequenced: PBMCs. The gene calls are TRBV2 and TRBJ1-1, with 7 bases identical to TRBD1. This CDR3 reads CASRTGVSSEAFF. The CDR3 coding sequence is TGTGCCAGCAGAACAGGGGTCAGTTCTGAAGCTTTCTTT.